One sample yielded the 3 T cell receptor beta chains listed below, sequenced in a study of CD8 T cells in ankylosing spondylitis. MiXCR, applied by TCRdb to the 5' RACE reads, yields one record per CDR3 protein. The sample records approximately 150,000 distinct CDR3 sequences, under 45% being singletons. The sample taken for sequencing was synovial fluid, either unsorted or a sorted T cell fraction (not recorded which). The receptors shown here come from a male donor with ankylosing spondylitis.

This clonotype was seen once. The CDR3 nucleotides read TGTGCCAGCAGTGAAAGTGGCGGGAACTACAATGAGCAGTTCTTC. Protein product: CASSESGGNYNEQFF. The rearrangement uses TRBV6-4 and TRBJ2-1; D may be TRBD2 (6 bases). Per germline, CDR1 MRHNA and CDR2 SNTAGT. Between the trimmed V and J ends, which lost 3 bases and 3 bases, there was a span of 12 bases. This CDR3 spans 15 amino acids.

This clonotype was picked up a small number of times. The CDR3 DNA sequence: TGTGCCAGCAGTTTATTTGAGGAGCAGTTCTTC. Translating it yields CASSLFEEQFF. V is TRBV28 and J is TRBJ2-1; D is uncertain. Germline V gene data show CDR1 as MDHEN and CDR2 as SYDVKM. Trimming removed 1 base from V and 10 bases from J, with 5 bases in between. There are 11 residues in the CDR3.

V is TRBV6-5 and J is TRBJ2-3; maybe TRBD1 (5 bases). The CDR3 is 15 residues long. CDR1 and CDR2 (germline): MNHEY, SVGAGI. V lost 2 bases to trimming and J lost 2 bases, with 11 bases between them. The CDR3 region is CASSYRQQFTDTQYF. The CDR3 region has the DNA TGTGCCAGCAGTTACCGACAGCAGTTCACAGATACGCAGTATTTT.